The 18 T cell receptor beta chains listed next were all sequenced from one sample in a study of T cells in Graves' hyperthyroidism and ophthalmopathy. RNA transcripts were the template for amplifying TCR beta CDR3 regions. First-round RT-PCR with HTBI primers amplified the TCR CDR3 region. MiXCR, run by TCRdb on the multiplex PCR reads, gives a single entry per CDR3 protein. The sample shows under 250,000 distinct CDR3 sequences, around 24% of them seen only once. The material sequenced was blood. Every receptor here comes from a woman aged 40 to 55 with Graves' ophthalmopathy.

V is TRBV19 and J is TRBJ1-2; no reliable D call. From germline, CDR1 is LNHDA and CDR2 SQIVND (reference sequence). CDR3 size: 14 residues. The V and J ends lost 4 bases and 2 bases respectively, with 11 bases between them. The chain's CDR3 is CASSRRRANYGYTF. DNA for the CDR3: TGTGCCAGTAGTAGACGGAGGGCCAACTATGGCTACACCTTC.

The chain has TRBV30 and TRBJ1-1; 8 bases map to TRBD1. The CDR3 has 15 amino acids. Germline trimming cut 1 base from V and 3 bases from J; bases unmatched to any gene: 7. Germline CDR1 and CDR2: GTSNPN and SVGIG (reference sequence). The CDR3 loop reads CAWSEQGAMDTEAFF. In nucleotides, the CDR3 is TGTGCCTGGAGTGAGCAGGGGGCAATGGACACTGAAGCTTTCTTT.

This clonotype occurred many times. The rearrangement joins TRBV5-1 to TRBJ2-7, with a possible D match to TRBD1 (5 bases). The germline V gene encodes CDR1 SGHRS and CDR2 YFSETQ. Trimming took 4 bases from V and 2 from J, leaving 13 bases between them. The CDR3 sequence is 14 residues long. The CDR3 protein is CASSPTGHPYEQYF. The CDR3 nucleotides are TGCGCCAGCAGCCCCACAGGACACCCCTACGAGCAGTACTTC.

The chain combines TRBV7-8 with TRBJ1-1, with D maybe TRBD1 (6 bases). The ends were cut back, 5 bases at V and 6 bases at J, with 16 bases in the middle. The CDR3 is 14 residues long. Germline V gene data show CDR1 as SGHVS and CDR2 as FQNEAQ. The CDR3 loop reads CASSPRRGGSEAFF. CDR3 coding DNA: TGTGCCAGCAGCCCCCGGAGGGGGGGTTCTGAAGCTTTCTTT.

This clonotype came up once. This chain joins TRBV15 and TRBJ2-6; weak D call: TRBD2 (6 bases). The CDR3 consists of 19 residues. With 4 bases removed from V and 0 bases from J, the gap between germline ends came to 19 bases. The germline CDR1 and CDR2 sequences are LNHNV and YYDKDF (reference sequence). The CDR3 DNA sequence: TGTGCCACCAGCACTTCTTCCGGGACTTTCATCTCTGGGGCCAACGTCCTGACTTTC. Its translation: CATSTSSGTFISGANVLTF.

In this sample, this clonotype turned up many times. This chain joins TRBV11-2 and TRBJ2-7, with 11 bases that match TRBD1. CDR1 is SGHAT, CDR2 FQNNGV, per germline. This CDR3 spans 17 amino acids. V gave up 5 bases and J gave up 6 bases; unmatched junction bases: 15. The CDR3 region has the DNA TGTGCCAGCAGCCACGGACAGGGGGCCTTAGGCTCTTCCGAGCAGTACTTC. Protein: CASSHGQGALGSSEQYF.

This clonotype was detected ten times or more. V and J are TRBV20-1 and TRBJ2-7, with 10 bases identical to TRBD2. This CDR3 contains 15 residues. CDR1 and CDR2 (germline): DFQATT, SNEGSKA (reference sequence). After removal of 6 bases from V and 5 bases from J, the junction contained 13 bases not matched to a gene. CDR3 protein: CSATTGGLAGDEQYF. The DNA for the CDR3 is TGCAGTGCCACAACCGGGGGGCTAGCGGGAGACGAGCAGTACTTC.

This clonotype was recorded at least ten times. This rearrangement joins TRBV19 to TRBJ2-5; no firm D call. Germline V lookup: CDR1 LNHDA, CDR2 SQIVND (reference sequence). The CDR3 length is 13 residues. V was trimmed by 3 bases and J by 2 bases, leaving 7 bases between them. The CDR3 DNA reads as TGTGCCAGTAGTATTGGGCGACAAGAGACCCAGTACTTC. This codes for CASSIGRQETQYF.

This clonotype has ten or more counts. V usage is TRBV7-2 and J usage is TRBJ1-1, with 8 bases that match TRBD1. The junction had 7 bases not matched to a gene; V was cut back by 5 bases and J by 5 bases. The germline gives CDR1 SGHTA, CDR2 FQGNSA. This CDR3 has 14 amino acids. The CDR3 reads CASSPTGGRTEAFF. CDR3 coding DNA: TGTGCCAGCAGCCCTACAGGGGGGCGGACTGAAGCTTTCTTT.

This clonotype was recorded at least ten times. The rearrangement links TRBV20-1 to TRBJ1-1, with 7 bases matching TRBD1. The V gene's germline CDR1 is DFQATT and CDR2 SNEGSKA (reference sequence). The V segment lost 3 bases and the J segment 4 bases; nucleotides outside the gene matches: 8. The CDR3 loop spans 14 amino acids. The CDR3 loop reads CSAREDREVTEAFF. CDR3 nucleotides: TGCAGTGCTAGGGAAGACAGGGAGGTCACTGAAGCTTTCTTT.

This clonotype was detected only a few times. The chain uses TRBV2 and TRBJ1-2; weak D call: TRBD1 (5 bases). The germline V gene has CDR1 SNHLY and CDR2 FYNNEI. The CDR3 runs to 15 residues. With 8 bases removed from V and 0 bases from J, the gap between germline ends came to 16 bases. The CDR3 protein is CASYSYRNPNYGYTF. For the CDR3, the DNA is TGTGCCAGCTATTCCTACAGGAATCCTAACTATGGCTACACCTTC.

The table lists this clonotype with many counts. The genes are TRBV12-3 or TRBV12-4 and TRBJ1-5; D gene ambiguous. Trimming shortened V by 7 bases and J by 5 bases, and 24 bases separated the two germline ends. The CDR3 covers 17 residues. This CDR3 reads CASNLGAGVGSDQPQHF. The CDR3 bases are TGTGCCAGCAACTTGGGCGCCGGAGTAGGAAGTGATCAGCCCCAGCATTTT.

The V gene is TRBV7-8, the J gene TRBJ2-7; 10 nucleotides agree with TRBD2. Germline V gene lookup returns CDR1 SGHVS and CDR2 FQNEAQ. J was trimmed by 0 bases and V by 4 bases; bases with no gene match: 6. This CDR3 is built from 16 residues. As DNA, the CDR3 is TGTGCCAGCAGCTCCACTAGCGGGACAAACTCCTACGAGCAGTACTTC. As protein: CASSSTSGTNSYEQYF.

This clonotype was recorded many times. The CDR3 spells CAWRSGNQPQHF. The CDR3 DNA reads TGTGCCTGGAGATCAGGCAATCAGCCCCAGCATTTT. The chain carries TRBV30 and TRBJ1-5; D gene ambiguous. Trimming took off 3 bases at V and 2 bases at J, with 5 bases between the two ends. The CDR3 extends over 12 amino acids. The germline V gene encodes CDR1 GTSNPN and CDR2 SVGIG (reference sequence).

This clonotype has ten or more counts. The rearrangement joins TRBV28 to TRBJ2-3; tentatively, D is TRBD1 (5 bases). V was shortened by 2 bases and J by 0 bases, with 12 bases between the two germline ends. From germline, CDR1 is MDHEN and CDR2 SYDVKM. The CDR3 totals 16 residues. In DNA, the CDR3 is TGTGCCAGCAGTTTAGGGGCTTTAACAAGCACAGATACGCAGTATTTT. The encoded protein is CASSLGALTSTDTQYF.

This clonotype appeared many times. The rearrangement joins TRBV11-2 to TRBJ2-7; 11 bases are shared with TRBD2. The length of the CDR3 is 16 residues. Germline values: CDR1 SGHAT, CDR2 FQNNGV. The V gene end was trimmed by 4 bases and the J gene end by 2 bases; junction bases not matched to a gene: 7. The CDR3: CASSYKVGLAAYEQYF. In nucleotides, the CDR3 is TGTGCCAGCAGCTATAAGGTGGGACTAGCGGCCTACGAGCAGTACTTC. The complete variable domain, with remaining parts taken from reference TRBV11-2 and TRBJ2-7, reads EAGVAQSPRYKIIEKRQSVAFWCNPISGHATLYWYQQILGQGPKLLIQFQNNGVVDDSQLPKDRFSAERLKGVDSTLKIQPAKLEDSAVYLCASSYKVGLAAYEQYFGPGTRLTVT.

This clonotype showed up many times. This chain connects TRBV12-3 or TRBV12-4 to TRBJ2-2; 9 positions agree with TRBD2. The CDR3 is made up of 18 amino acids. Unmatched junction bases numbered 13, after V lost 7 bases and J lost 1 base. CDR3 protein: CASIPRGLAGRNTGELFF. In DNA, the CDR3 is TGTGCCAGCATCCCGCGGGGTCTAGCGGGACGGAACACCGGGGAGCTGTTTTTT.

This clonotype has at least ten counts. The chain uses TRBV12-3 or TRBV12-4 and TRBJ2-7; 7 nucleotides match TRBD1. This CDR3 has 14 residues. J gave up 3 bases and V 5 bases, and 7 bases lay outside the gene matches. CDR3 sequence reads: CASSPTGLVYEQYF. DNA of the CDR3: TGTGCCAGCAGTCCGACAGGGCTAGTCTACGAGCAGTACTTC.